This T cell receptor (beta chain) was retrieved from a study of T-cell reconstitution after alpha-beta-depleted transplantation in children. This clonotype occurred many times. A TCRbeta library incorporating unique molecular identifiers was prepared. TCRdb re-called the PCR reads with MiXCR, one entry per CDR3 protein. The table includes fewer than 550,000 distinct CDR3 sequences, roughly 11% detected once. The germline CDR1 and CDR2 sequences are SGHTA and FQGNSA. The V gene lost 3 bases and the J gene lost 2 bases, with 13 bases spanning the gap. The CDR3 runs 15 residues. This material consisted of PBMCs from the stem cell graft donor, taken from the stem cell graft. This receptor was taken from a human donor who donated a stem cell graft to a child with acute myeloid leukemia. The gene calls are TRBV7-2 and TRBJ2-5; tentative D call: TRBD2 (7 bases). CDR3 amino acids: CASSFSRGAQETQYF. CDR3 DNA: TGTGCCAGCAGCTTTTCCCGGGGGGCTCAAGAGACCCAGTACTTC.